The TCR beta chain described here comes from a study of shared clonotypes between healthy human individuals (dated by TCRdb to the early 2020s). Regarding the research as a whole: The cohort comprised two women and a few men aged 18 to 49 years. Per donor, three plates each were used for CD4 naive and CD4 memory, two for CD8 naive, and one for CD8 memory. To estimate repertoire size and how much clonotype sharing occurs between individuals, the study deeply sequenced the blood TCR repertoires of about five healthy adults. To increase sequencing depth and limit assay-specific biases, TCR repertoire library preparation and sequencing were carried out by different laboratories using diverse techniques. Each donor's leukapheresis produced roughly between about 0.8 and 8.9 billion PBMCs. Overall study outcomes, separate from this receptor: Across four donors, approximately 4.6% of naive CD4, approximately 4% of naive CD8, 2.3% of memory CD4, and approximately 0.4% of memory CD8 clonotypes were shared. Estimated clonotype richness was generally larger for naive than for memory subsets. The small number of donors limited the genetic and exposure-history diversity represented. Rarefaction of sorted-subset datasets indicated incomplete sequencing despite the large sequencing depth. Sampling was restricted to blood, and TCR repertoires in tissue are likely to differ from TCR repertoires in blood. Based on pairwise subsampling, the degree of clonotype sharing among donors was expected to be affected by sequencing depth. Compared with non-shared clonotypes, clonotypes shared by all four sorted-subset donors had higher generation probabilities.

Using the deep immunoSEQ assay, multiplex PCR amplified TCR CDR3 regions from genomic DNA. For each cell subset, the extracted genomic DNA was distributed evenly across all wells of several immunoSEQ 96-well plates, and each plate served as one replicate. For sorted subsets, each replicate PCR was loaded with roughly 200 ng genomic DNA, equivalent to 25,000 to 35,000 T cell genomes. Purified libraries were measured with a Qubit 3.0 fluorometer, size-checked on a Bioanalyzer 2100, and measured again with the KAPA Library Quantification kit. Every immunoSEQ 96-well plate was sequenced on a separate single-read 150-cycle Illumina NextSeq 550 flow cell. In the source study's methods: The immunoSEQ output contained only junctional sequences without quality scores, so filtering could not match that applied to full-length reads. Sequences were annotated with PyIR, a Python wrapper for IgBLAST v1.9, and V/J genes and CDR3 were assigned using IMGT germline references. Any read was removed if the V/J assignment was weak (E-value above 1e-6), the CDR3 was missing, or the read contained stop codons, out-of-frame junctions, or ambiguous translated residues. A V3J clonotype was defined by an identical inferred V gene, J gene, and CDR3 amino acid sequence. Percentage overlap between repertoires was computed as shared unique clonotypes divided by the size of the smaller repertoire. Richness of each repertoire was evaluated using RTK rarefaction, the Chao1 estimator, and Recon v2.1 estimates of unobserved clonotypes. OLGA was used to compute generation probabilities for all TCRbeta clonotypes that the gDNA method yielded from a handful of donors. In TCRdb, the immuneACCESS table is reduced to in-frame sequences with V and J assigned. These tables do not hold every clone; where another copy was compared, an unresolved V gene accounts for under half, and the others remain unexplained. V and J calls and clone size are given by that table; D and trimming were obtained from the DNA. Across this sample there are 2 million to 2.5 million clones, with more than 80% seen only once. About 0.41% of the sample is held by the ten biggest clonotypes.

Healthy HIV-negative adults with no recently reported acute infections or vaccinations were included as donors. Every donor was a Caucasian adult residing in Nashville, Tennessee, USA. CD4+ T cells were enriched through magnetic negative selection, after which naive cells were positively selected on CD45RA and the remaining negative fraction served as the memory subset. Blood was collected by leukapheresis, and PBMCs were isolated by Ficoll-Histopaque density gradient centrifugation and then cryopreserved in liquid nitrogen vapor phase. Analytical flow cytometry was used to check the purity and quantity of each magnetically sorted T cell population. Genomic DNA was isolated from every sorted fraction and measured by UV absorbance on a Nanodrop 2000c. Based on the germline V gene (reference sequence), the CDR1 and CDR2 sequences are MNHEY and SMNVEV. Deletion took 0 bases off V and 1 base off J, with a span of 12 bases between the germline ends. The CDR3 contains 17 residues, cysteine and phenylalanine counted. Only the CDR3 DNA stays, 51 bases, in frame from base 1.

On this clone: The antigen it recognizes is unknown. No base qualities exist here, and no much larger clone lies one base off it.

The TCR was taken from a man between 18 and 35 years old in good health. Some clones in this sample may be carry-over from other donors' samples. The chain is assembled from TRBV27 and TRBJ2-2, with a tentative D gene TRBD1 over 5 matching bases. Source material: naive CD4+ T cells from PBMCs. The label giving this sample's cell subset or site can be read as: CD45RA+ positively selected. The CDR3 region has the sequence CASSLSFRTGNTGELFF. The base sequence is TGTGCCAGCAGTTTATCGTTTAGAACAGGGAACACCGGGGAGCTGTTTTTT.